This T cell receptor (beta chain) was observed in a study of OX40 agonist ivuxolimab in advanced cancers. In the study overall: Patients received ivuxolimab, an intravenous treatment, every 2 weeks at 0.01 to 10 mg/kg. General observations from the study: Averaging showed that CD8+ T cells had more expanded clones than CD4+ did. Antigen specificity remained undetermined for the expanded peripheral T cells.

Autoimmune disease history or systemic immunosuppression disqualified patients. TCRdb keeps only in-frame clones here, not all; method: immunoSEQ multiplex PCR. The sample yields 55,000 to 65,000 clones, 70% to 90% seen once. The V segment lost 6 bases and the J segment 1 base; nucleotides outside the gene matches: 4. The CDR3 spans 15 residues. Germline CDR1 is MNHEY and CDR2 is SVGAGI. This clone was counted a few times. Antigen specificity is unknown. The specimen comprised CD4+ or CD8+ T cells sorted from blood, sampled in a trial of the OX40 agonist ivuxolimab. The TCR sequence derives from an adult with an advanced solid tumor such as melanoma, head and neck, liver or kidney cancer. This chain connects TRBV6-5 to TRBJ2-3; 10 bases fit TRBD2. CDR3 bases: TGTGCCAGCAGACGGGGGACTAGCGGCACAGATACGCAGTATTTT. Residues: CASRRGTSGTDTQYF.